These 9 T cell receptor beta chains came from one sample sequenced in a study of shared clonotypes between healthy human individuals. Terminally differentiated effector memory CD45RA+ cells were excluded by CCR7 positive selection of CD45RO-negative cells. Profiled with immunoSEQ multiplex PCR; TCRdb holds only in-frame clones, not every one. The sample lists 630,000 or so clones, roughly 98% occurring once. Input material: naive CD8+ T cells sorted from blood. Receptors were obtained from a man aged 30 to 39 in good health.

This sequence joins TRBV6-5 and TRBJ2-1; D is unresolved. The germline gives CDR1 MNHEY, CDR2 SVGAGI. CDR3 size: 12 residues. The V end was cut by 7 bases, the J end by 4 bases, with 8 bases between. CDR3 residues: CASTSDYNEQFF. In DNA, the CDR3 is TGTGCCAGCACTTCAGATTACAATGAGCAGTTCTTC.

The CDR3 nucleotides read TGTGCCAGCAGCCCAACCCACGGGGAAAGGGCAGATACGCAGTATTTT. It yields the protein CASSPTHGERADTQYF. This sequence joins TRBV7-6 and TRBJ2-3, with a tentative D call TRBD2 (5 bases). The CDR3 totals 16 residues. Germline assignment: CDR1 SGHVS and CDR2 FNYEAQ. V lost 5 bases, J lost 4 bases, and 19 bases lay in between.

In its sample, this clone was seen once. The V and J genes are TRBV5-1 and TRBJ2-3; 7 bases agree with TRBD2. The CDR3 has 16 amino acids. V lost 8 bases to trimming and J lost 0 bases; unmatched junction nucleotides: 12. From germline, CDR1 is SGHRS and CDR2 YFSETQ. DNA of the CDR3: TGCGCCAGTGTGGGACTCGGGGGGTCTAGCACAGATACGCAGTATTTT. The encoded protein is CASVGLGGSSTDTQYF.

V is TRBV27 and J is TRBJ1-2, with unresolved D. The CDR3 covers 13 residues. V was shortened by 5 bases and J by 7 bases, with 14 bases between the two germline ends. Per germline, CDR1 MNHEY and CDR2 SMNVEV (reference sequence). This chain's CDR3 is CASSNQARGGYTF. The CDR3 DNA is TGTGCCAGCAGTAATCAAGCCCGGGGTGGCTACACCTTC.

This chain joins TRBV19 and TRBJ2-1; D possibly uses TRBD1 or TRBD2 (5 bases each). Trimming cost V 1 base and J 3 bases, with 13 bases left between them. The CDR3 is 16 residues long. The germline CDR1 and CDR2 sequences are LNHDA and SQIVND (reference sequence). The CDR3 protein is CASSIGWDRRYNEQFF. In nucleotides, the CDR3 is TGTGCCAGTAGTATAGGGTGGGACCGACGCTACAATGAGCAGTTCTTC.

V is TRBV29-1 and J is TRBJ2-1, with D hard to call. The V end lost 7 bases, the J end lost 4 bases, and 20 bases lay between the germline ends. Germline lookup yields CDR1 SQVTM and CDR2 ANQGSEA. The CDR3 length is 15 residues. CDR3 in amino acids: CSAQAPLSGYNEQFF. The CDR3 DNA sequence: TGCAGCGCCCAAGCCCCTTTAAGTGGGTACAATGAGCAGTTCTTC.

The chain employs TRBV6-1 and TRBJ2-2; 7 nucleotides line up with TRBD2. Trimming cost V 2 bases and J 7 bases; bases outside gene matches: 7. The germline gives CDR1 MNHNS, CDR2 SASEGT. CDR3 size: 15 residues. CDR3 in amino acids: CASSEMREWHGELFF. The CDR3 DNA sequence: TGTGCCAGCAGTGAAATGCGGGAGTGGCACGGGGAGCTGTTTTTT.

In DNA form, the CDR3 reads TGTGCCAGCAGTCCCCTGGGACTAGCGGGAGGGGGGGAAGAGACCCAGTACTTC. It specifies CASSPLGLAGGGEETQYF. V gene TRBV28 combines with J gene TRBJ2-5; 16 bases match TRBD2. Germline V gives CDR1 MDHEN, CDR2 SYDVKM. This CDR3 contains 18 residues. J lost 3 bases, V lost 5 bases, and 9 bases had no gene match.

On this clone itself: Other DNA sequences in this sample translate to the same CDR3. The chain uses TRBV7-2 and TRBJ2-3, with D possibly matching TRBD2 (5 bases). V lost 1 base to trimming and J lost 3 bases, with 8 bases between them. Germline assignment: CDR1 SGHTA and CDR2 FQGNSA. CDR3 size: 14 residues. The DNA for the CDR3 is TGTGCCAGCAGCTTAGTGGGCGGGACAGATACGCAGTATTTT. The encoded protein is CASSLVGGTDTQYF.